These 21 T cell receptor beta chains share one sample of origin, sequenced in a study of blood T cell repertoires in COVID-19. TCRdb's copy holds only in-frame clones and misses some; the assay was immunoSEQ multiplex PCR. Counted here are about 150,000 clones, around 91% occurring once; the ten biggest clones make up over 12%. Sequenced sample: peripheral blood. The receptors originated from a woman in her thirties or forties with acute or convalescent COVID-19.

The chain has TRBV7-3 and TRBJ1-2; TRBD1 matches 8 bases. This CDR3 contains 15 residues. The trim removed 1 base at V and 6 bases at J, leaving 7 bases unmatched. Germline lookup yields CDR1 SGHTA and CDR2 FQGTGA. CDR3 sequence reads: CASSLRTGRLDGYTF. In DNA form, the CDR3 reads TGTGCCAGCAGCTTAAGGACAGGGAGGCTTGATGGCTACACCTTC.

V usage is TRBV6-6 and J usage is TRBJ1-1; D gene unclear. CDR3 length: 16 residues. V lost 0 bases, J lost 1 base, and 12 bases lay in between. CDR1 and CDR2 (germline): MNHNY, SVGAGI (reference sequence). In DNA, the CDR3 is TGTGCCAGCAGTTACTCGAATGCGGGGAGGAACACTGAAGCTTTCTTT. Encoded protein: CASSYSNAGRNTEAFF.

This rearrangement joins TRBV2 to TRBJ1-1, with 9 bases fitting TRBD1. There are 14 residues in the CDR3. Germline V gene sequence: CDR1 SNHLY, CDR2 FYNNEI. With 8 bases clipped from V and 2 bases from J, the junction kept 6 bases outside the gene matches. This chain's CDR3 is CASERTGANTEAFF. The CDR3 DNA reads as TGTGCCAGCGAACGGACAGGGGCAAACACTGAAGCTTTCTTT.

V and J are TRBV5-1 and TRBJ1-2, with 9 bases that match TRBD1. The CDR3 spans 17 residues. Unmatched junction bases numbered 9, after V lost 0 bases and J lost 3 bases. Germline CDR1 reads SGHRS; CDR2 reads YFSETQ. CDR3 region: CASSLATPGQGHYGYTF. CDR3 DNA sequence: TGCGCCAGCAGCTTGGCTACACCGGGACAGGGTCACTATGGCTACACCTTC.

The chain combines TRBV6-5 with TRBJ1-2, with a tentative D call TRBD1 (5 bases). CDR1 MNHEY and CDR2 SVGAGI come from the germline V gene. V was pared by 5 bases and J by 2 bases, with 12 bases between. This CDR3 is 14 amino acids long. The chain's CDR3 is CASSPTRVNYGYTF. CDR3 nucleotides: TGTGCCAGCAGTCCGACCAGGGTCAACTATGGCTACACCTTC.

This chain uses TRBV19 with TRBJ2-7, with D tentatively TRBD1 (5 bases). The CDR3 sequence is 16 residues long. V was trimmed by 3 bases and J by 2 bases, leaving 17 bases between them. The germline V gene encodes CDR1 LNHDA and CDR2 SQIVND (reference sequence). The CDR3 DNA reads TGTGCCAGTAGTATCCACCAGGGAAGGGGCGCCTACGAGCAGTACTTC. Translating it yields CASSIHQGRGAYEQYF.

V and J are TRBV7-6 and TRBJ2-3; 12 positions match TRBD1. The ends lost 3 bases at V and 5 bases at J; junction bases unmatched: 6. Per germline, CDR1 SGHVS and CDR2 FNYEAQ. The CDR3 is 16 amino acids. The CDR3 is CASSLGTGGARDTQYF. The CDR3, as DNA: TGTGCCAGCAGCTTGGGGACAGGGGGCGCGAGAGATACGCAGTATTTT.

The V call is TRBV5-1, the J call TRBJ2-7; the D gene is possibly TRBD2 (5 bases). The length of the CDR3 is 16 residues. The germline CDR1 and CDR2 sequences are SGHRS and YFSETQ. Between the trimmed V and J ends, which lost 2 bases and 2 bases, there was a span of 17 bases. CDR3 DNA: TGCGCCAGCAGCTTCGGGGTCCACCAAAAAGCCTACGAGCAGTACTTC. Translated: CASSFGVHQKAYEQYF.

The chain has TRBV11-3 and TRBJ2-7; 7 bases are shared with TRBD1. J was trimmed by 2 bases and V by 7 bases; bases with no gene match: 8. The CDR3 is 14 residues long. Germline lookup yields CDR1 SGHNT and CDR2 YENEEA. CDR3 residues: CASKPGTATYEQYF. The CDR3 nucleotides are TGTGCCAGCAAGCCCGGGACAGCGACCTACGAGCAGTACTTC.

The chain links TRBV19 to TRBJ1-1; D possibly corresponds to TRBD1 (6 bases). Germline CDR1 and CDR2: LNHDA and SQIVND (reference sequence). Trimming pared 6 bases from V and 6 bases from J, leaving 14 bases between. The CDR3 length is 13 residues. In nucleotides, the CDR3 is TGTGCCAGTAGCTCGTCACAGGGCTCTGAAGCTTTCTTT. Protein product: CASSSSQGSEAFF.

This clone was counted between two and nine times. The genes are TRBV15 and TRBJ1-3, with D possibly matching TRBD1 (6 bases). V gave up 2 bases and J gave up 3 bases, with 23 bases separating them. The CDR3 covers 19 residues. In germline, CDR1 is LNHNV, CDR2 YYDKDF (reference sequence). CDR3 in amino acids: CATSRKGHTLFVDGNTIYF. The CDR3 nucleotides read TGTGCCACCAGCAGAAAGGGACACACGTTATTTGTGGATGGAAACACCATATATTTT. Full variable domain (missing parts from reference TRBV15 and TRBJ1-3): DAMVIQNPRYQVTQFGKPVTLSCSQTLNHNVMYWYQQKSSQAPKLLFHYYDKDFNNEADTPDNFQSRRPNTSFCFLDIRSPGLGDTAMYLCATSRKGHTLFVDGNTIYFGEGSWLTVV.

This chain connects TRBV30 to TRBJ2-7, with D possibly TRBD1 on 5 matching bases. The CDR3 covers 12 residues. In germline, CDR1 is GTSNPN, CDR2 SVGIG (reference sequence). The V and J ends lost 8 bases and 2 bases respectively, with 13 bases between them. The CDR3 DNA follows: TGTGCCGGGTCTGACAGCCCCTACGAGCAGTACTTC. Translating gives CAGSDSPYEQYF.

The genes are TRBV3-1 (or the pseudogene TRBV3-2) and TRBJ2-1, with D maybe TRBD2 (5 bases). With 0 bases removed from V and 9 bases from J, the gap between germline ends came to 15 bases. The CDR3 consists of 15 residues. The germline gives CDR1 LGHDT, CDR2 YNNKEL (reference sequence). Here the CDR3 reads CASSQDFGEGGEQFF. DNA of the CDR3: TGTGCCAGCAGCCAAGACTTCGGGGAAGGCGGTGAGCAGTTCTTC.

The chain carries TRBV3-1 (or the pseudogene TRBV3-2) and TRBJ1-1; TRBD1 aligns across 8 bases. This CDR3 region has 15 residues. Unmatched junction bases numbered 8, after V lost 5 bases and J lost 3 bases. Per the germline V gene, CDR1 is LGHDT and CDR2 is YNNKEL (reference sequence). The CDR3, as DNA: TGTGCCAGCAGCGCCGGGACAGGTGGGGACACTGAAGCTTTCTTT. Its translation is CASSAGTGGDTEAFF.

The chain uses TRBV2 and TRBJ2-2, with a tentative D call TRBD1 (7 bases). This CDR3 has 14 residues. The germline V and J ends were trimmed by 10 bases and 5 bases, with 17 bases remaining between them. Looked up from germline, CDR1 is SNHLY and CDR2 is FYNNEI. DNA for the CDR3: TGTGCCACCCGGAGGGACAGTGGGACCGGGGAGCTGTTTTTT. Protein sequence: CATRRDSGTGELFF.

The V gene is TRBV27, the J gene TRBJ2-7; a weak D match, TRBD1 (5 bases). The V gene's germline CDR1 is MNHEY and CDR2 SMNVEV (reference sequence). V lost 6 bases, J lost 2 bases, and 29 bases lay in between. The CDR3 spans 19 residues. CDR3 amino acids: CASRTTTPARAMSPYEQYF. The CDR3 DNA follows: TGTGCCAGCAGAACTACGACGCCAGCCAGGGCCATGAGTCCCTACGAGCAGTACTTC.

This clone was recorded a few times. This rearrangement joins TRBV9 to TRBJ1-6, with 12 nucleotides matching TRBD1. The CDR3 is 15 residues long. Unmatched junction bases numbered 6, after V lost 4 bases and J lost 10 bases. CDR1 and CDR2 from the germline V gene are SGDLS and YYNGEE. CDR3 in amino acids: CASSTGGTGGSPLHF. In DNA form, the CDR3 reads TGTGCCAGCAGCACCGGGGGGACAGGGGGCTCACCCCTCCACTTT.

The rearrangement uses TRBV19 and TRBJ1-2; TRBD1 matches at 7 bases. Trimming removed 9 bases from V and 3 bases from J; junction bases left unmatched: 7. Germline CDR1 reads LNHDA; CDR2 reads SQIVND (reference sequence). CDR3 length: 13 residues. The CDR3 protein is CARAKGGDYGYTF. In DNA form, the CDR3 reads TGTGCCAGGGCGAAAGGGGGCGACTATGGCTACACCTTC.

This clone has only one observation. This chain links TRBV7-2 with TRBJ1-2; D is perhaps TRBD1 (5 bases). V was shortened by 5 bases and J by 2 bases, with 9 bases between the two germline ends. The CDR3 length is 13 residues. The germline V gene has CDR1 SGHTA and CDR2 FQGNSA. CDR3 DNA sequence: TGTGCCAGCAGCCCTCGACAGAACTATGGCTACACCTTC. Its translation is CASSPRQNYGYTF.

The chain recombines TRBV9 with TRBJ2-1; 11 nucleotides match TRBD2. Germline V CDR1 and CDR2: SGDLS, YYNGEE. J lost 5 bases, V lost 4 bases, and 14 bases had no gene match. There are 18 residues in the CDR3. The CDR3 bases are TGTGCCAGCAGCCCGTACGGGGATAGCGGGGGGGCCGACAATGAGCAGTTCTTC. Amino acid sequence: CASSPYGDSGGADNEQFF.

In this sample, this clone turned up once. The genes are TRBV6-5 and TRBJ2-2, with D unresolved. From germline, CDR1 is MNHEY and CDR2 SVGAGI. The CDR3 has 15 residues. V lost 7 bases and J lost 6, with 18 bases in between. The CDR3 nucleotides read TGTGCCAGCATCGACGGAGATGTTGGTGCCGGGGAGCTGTTTTTT. Translating gives CASIDGDVGAGELFF.